This note documents a single TCR beta chain sequence. This clone was counted a single time. The clone's antigen remains unknown. No base qualities exist here, and no much larger clone lies one base off it. In total, approximately 700 healthy bone marrow donors made up the cohort. At the time of sampling, all cohort members were nominally healthy, though unrecorded immune exposures were likely present. The donor tested CMV seronegative, placing the donor among the 352 seronegative members of the cohort. Each donor provided a peripheral blood sample, and peripheral blood mononuclear cells were used for TCR beta sequencing. The Qiagen DNeasy Blood Extraction Kit was used to extract genomic DNA from the blood cell samples. This entry comes from a study of cytomegalovirus exposure and HLA in healthy donors listed by TCRdb under 2017. For context, the study as a whole: An earlier analysis of roughly 500 of the donors reported more than 250 Gb of sequence data and roughly 110 million unique TCR beta sequences from around 200 million T cells. Approximately 300 gigabases of sequencing data and around 85 million unique TCR sequences made up an early release that covered several hundred HLA-typed donors. The study aimed to test whether signatures of past pathogen exposure could be identified by cataloging public T cell receptors. HLA typing included class I and class II loci at four-digit resolution. In the later analysis, no new phenotypic data were used to find candidate immune exposures; instead, reliance was placed on TCR beta sequences and their occurrence across donors. In a later genetic analysis, genome-wide SNP genotypes for about 65% of the roughly 700 donors were used, and that subset was treated as a discovery cohort. The study used immunosequencing to profile the T cell repertoires of some 600 subjects and linked those repertoires to cytomegalovirus serostatus. All discovery cohort repertoires had been generated using a single sequencing platform. Donor age, sex, ethnicity and CMV serostatus were collected together with the repertoire data. On average, 235,054 unique TCR beta nucleotide sequences were sequenced per donor among 350 to 400 genotyped donors of the cohort, with 15% to 20% of those sequences being non-productive. To predict cytomegalovirus infection status, the study brought together high-throughput TCR immunosequencing, statistical association of individual TCRs with disease status, and machine learning. Because of strong linkage in the cohort, four or five DR-DQ haplotypes were treated as single units for association and clustering. In addition to the first cohort of approximately 650 subjects, a separate validation cohort of approximately 130 different subjects was used. The number of typed donors differed by locus: roughly 629-630 for A, B, C, DRB1 and DQB1; some 540 for DQA1; roughly 600 for DPA1; and about 450 for DPB1. A later analysis re-analyzed previously published TCR beta repertoires from roughly 690 donors and added high-resolution HLA genotyping to study TCR occurrence patterns. The genetic ancestry cluster associated with self-reported Caucasian donors included 81% of the 398 genotyped donors. An earlier analysis of some 500 of the donors applied high-throughput TCR beta sequencing to assess whether each TCR beta V gene segment acted as functional or pseudogenic. What the study reported, not specific to this receptor: A few of the identified cytomegalovirus-associated TCR beta chains were confirmed in vitro to be specific for cytomegalovirus antigens. Roughly uniform sequencing depth across donors was assumed in presence/absence analyses, although this assumption may not hold. Across donors, most TCR sequences were observed very rarely, whereas some public TCRs were present in many individuals. An association between a missense DCLRE1C variant and V-gene and J-gene trimming of TCR beta chains was found in a later genetic analysis and replicated in an independent cohort. Several of the top co-occurrence clusters appeared to be linked to parvovirus B19, influenza, CMV and Epstein-Barr virus, according to a later analysis. Compared with the roughly 670-donor mean, donors in an Asian-associated ancestry cluster had fewer N-insertions in productive TCRs, according to a later genetic analysis. Some IMGT-functional V segments, including TRBV6-2 and TRBV6-3, could not be distinguished by the 87-base-pair reads and were therefore excluded. The classifier was reported to diagnose cytomegalovirus status with high specificity and sensitivity in both the original cohort and the validation cohort. Because counts were too low, roughly 16 rarely observed V segments, including chromosome 9 orphons, were left out of the earlier analysis of some 600 of the donors. In this cohort, only TCR beta chains were sequenced, and detectable features were limited by the absence of alpha or paired-chain data. A cluster of highly shared sequence variants was judged likely to be a technical artifact of the sequencing pipeline. A total of fewer than 200 TCR beta chains were listed by the study as associated with cytomegalovirus. A further reported finding was that TCR beta sequences accurately predicted the HLA-A and HLA-B alleles for most subjects in the first cohort. A later analysis associated about 18,000 TCR beta sequences with specific HLA alleles at a false discovery rate of 0.05. For the cohort, immune exposure information was limited to CMV serostatus. A later analysis found that TCR association rates varied across HLA loci, with DRB1 alleles showing the most associated TCRs and HLA-C alleles the fewest. The authors suggested that the approach could potentially be extended to other disease states and immunological phenotypes. In an earlier analysis of around 600 of the donors, most TCR beta V segments were observed in productive rearrangements about 90% or about 30% of the time, broadly matching IMGT annotations. Because some donors lacked HLA typing at each locus, the association tests relied only on the typed subset. Linkage disequilibrium might explain the correlated functional status among segregating V segments, but an unknown experimental factor could not be excluded. Strong co-occurrence of HLA alleles, especially DR and DQ, made assigning TCR associations to individual alleles difficult. In a later analysis, HLA-associated TCR beta chains showed more clonal expansion and lower generation probabilities than non-associated chains that were equally common. Most CMV-associated TCR beta chains appeared to be HLA-restricted in a later analysis, and the HLA associations seemed to be driven largely by CMV exposure.

The method behind the library was the immunoSEQ multiplex PCR assay. A mixture of 60 forward primers for TCR Vbeta segments and 13 reverse primers for TCR Jbeta segments was used in the multiplex PCR. A multiplex PCR assay on genomic DNA amplified the CDR3 region of rearranged TCR beta genes. On the Illumina HiSeq System, the amplified TCR beta libraries were sequenced as 87-base-pair reads. As for how the authors treated the data: In a later analysis, tens of millions of unique TCR beta chains were counted across the approximately 620 repertoires, and roughly 10 million of these chains were shared by at least two donors. To remove PCR and sequencing errors, raw reads were error-corrected and collapsed into unique sequences using a nearest-neighbor algorithm that merged closely related sequences. V, D and J gene segments were assigned by aligning CDR3 sequences to IMGT reference sequences. For a sequence to be retained, a match of at least six nucleotides to both a V gene segment and a J gene segment was required. Rearrangements were classified as productive when the CDR3 lacked stop codons and remained in frame with V and J, and all other rearrangements were classified as non-productive. CDR3 was defined by IMGT convention, running from the second conserved V-encoded cysteine to the conserved J-encoded phenylalanine. In an earlier analysis of more than 550 of the donors, sequences lacking an unambiguous match to a single V gene segment were excluded. In an earlier analysis of 587 of the donors, V segments were called functional above 56.7% productive rearrangements and were called segregating when the between-donor standard deviation exceeded 5%. A statistical classification framework was developed to diagnose cytomegalovirus status using the catalog of TCR beta chain sequences. In a later analysis, V and J genes were assigned by comparing TCR nucleotide sequences against IMGT/GENE-DB human TR gene sequences. A later analysis assigned CDR3 sequences and most-parsimonious VDJ recombination scenarios with the TCRdist pipeline. In a later analysis, each TCR beta chain was defined by its CDR3 amino acid sequence together with its V-gene family, and reads lacking a unique V-gene family were excluded. In a later analysis, 550 to 650 highly shared, low-generation-probability nucleotide sequences were removed to address suspected cross-contamination and a sequencing artifact. A later analysis calculated a clonal expansion index for each public chain from normalized within-repertoire ranks of inferred template counts. In a later analysis, generation probabilities were computed with a VDJ recombination model fitted to out-of-frame rearrangements, and the resulting probabilities were checked against IGoR. A later analysis scored TCR-TCR, TCR-HLA and TCR-CMV co-occurrence with hypergeometric tests, applying a repertoire-size bias correction to TCR pairs. To estimate false discovery rates, a later analysis permuted the HLA or CMV assignments 20 times. In a later analysis, co-occurring TCRs were grouped using DBSCAN, and TCRdist sequence similarity was added for clustering within HLA-allele-positive subsets. Co-occurrence clustering excluded repertoires with fewer than 30,000 or more than 120,000 public chains, plus five with anomalous nucleotide sharing. Not all clones reach the TCRdb copy of this immuneACCESS table, which keeps in-frame sequences only. Checked studies attribute under half of the gap to unresolved V genes and leave the rest unexplained. V and J calls and clone size are as listed in that table; D and trimming were resolved from the DNA. Within this sample are over 110,000 clones, with around 75% of them counted one time only. The ten largest clones capture approximately 3% of the sample.

According to the germline V gene, CDR1 reads SGHTA and CDR2 reads FQGNSA. The CDR3 goes from the cysteine to the phenylalanine over 14 residues. Only the CDR3 region is kept as DNA, spanning 42 bases read in frame from base 1. At the junction V is shortened by 8 bases and J by 3 bases, with 11 bases in between. The sequence was collected from a female donor in good health and CMV-seronegative. The chain is encoded by TRBV7-2 joined to TRBJ2-6, with no confident D gene call. Material for sequencing was PBMCs. The CDR3 protein: CASPLSGGANVLTF. The sequenced DNA: TGTGCCAGCCCCCTCTCGGGTGGGGCCAACGTCCTGACTTTC.